A selection of T cell receptor beta chains follows, all from one sample in a study of beta chain features in type 1 diabetes. Method: immunoSEQ multiplex PCR; TCRdb's copy keeps in-frame clones and lacks some. The data show about 160,000 clones, with 9% seen just once and around 0.7% held by the top ten. The sequencing sample was made of central memory CD4+ T cells from blood. These receptors came from a woman between 25 and 40 years old with type 1 diabetes. CDR3s include the opening cysteine and the closing phenylalanine or tryptophan. D genes are given only for firm matches. A row's size may be missing; if present it is once, few, many or a size class.

TRBV6-5,TRBD1,few,TRBJ1-2,CASSFDRELYTF,TGTGCCAGCAGCTTCGACAGGGAACTATACACCTTC
TRBV5-6,.,few,TRBJ2-5,CASSETGTPQETQYF,TGTGCCAGCAGCGAAACCGGGACACCACAAGAGACCCAGTACTTC
TRBV2,TRBD2,.,TRBJ2-3,CASSEARLASDTQYF,TGTGCCAGCAGTGAAGCGAGACTAGCATCAGATACGCAGTATTTT
TRBV19,TRBD2,few,TRBJ2-2,CASSRLAERTGELFF,TGTGCCAGTAGTCGACTAGCGGAGCGCACCGGGGAGCTGTTTTTT
TRBV6-5,.,.,TRBJ2-3,CASKEGPSTDTQYF,TGTGCCAGCAAGGAGGGGCCTTCCACAGATACGCAGTATTTT
TRBV28,TRBD1,.,TRBJ1-2,CASGGGQGNYGYTF,TGTGCCAGCGGAGGGGGACAGGGGAACTATGGCTACACCTTC
TRBV30,.,few,TRBJ2-3,CAWSPGSTDTQYF,TGTGCCTGGAGTCCAGGAAGCACAGATACGCAGTATTTT
TRBV5-4,.,.,TRBJ1-1,CASSLVDRTTEAFF,TGTGCCAGCAGCTTGGTCGACAGAACCACTGAAGCTTTCTTT
TRBV7-9,.,many,TRBJ2-7,CASSLHYEQYF,TGTGCCAGCAGCTTACACTACGAGCAGTACTTC
TRBV28,TRBD1,few,TRBJ2-7,CASRSDRDTITYEQYF,TGTGCCAGCAGATCGGACAGGGACACCATAACCTACGAGCAGTACTTC
TRBV18,TRBD1,.,TRBJ1-2,CASSPRTGNDGYTF,TGTGCCAGCTCACCGCGGACAGGGAATGATGGCTACACCTTC
TRBV9,.,few,TRBJ2-1,CASSVGAEGNEQFF,TGTGCCAGCAGCGTAGGAGCGGAGGGCAATGAGCAGTTCTTC